One sample yielded the 2 T cell receptor beta chains listed below, sequenced in a study of blood T cell repertoires in COVID-19. The data were produced by immunoSEQ multiplex PCR, yet TCRdb's version contains in-frame clones alone and is incomplete. The sample holds 270,000 or so clones, around 88% seen once. The sequencing input was PBMCs or T cells enriched from blood (not recorded which). The receptors come from a woman in her 40s with acute COVID-19.

The rearrangement links TRBV7-2 to TRBJ2-7; a possible D gene is TRBD2 (5 bases). The CDR3 contains 13 residues. The V and J ends lost 1 base and 6 bases respectively, with 10 bases between them. Germline V gene sequence: CDR1 SGHTA, CDR2 FQGNSA. This CDR3 is CASSLGLGVEQYV. DNA of the CDR3: TGTGCCAGCAGCTTAGGTCTGGGAGTCGAGCAGTACGTC.

The chain combines TRBV5-5 with TRBJ2-7, with 7 bases aligning to TRBD2. V was clipped by 2 bases and J by 3 bases; unmatched bases: 2. The germline CDR1 and CDR2 sequences are SGHKS and YYEKEE (reference sequence). The CDR3 has 13 amino acids. The CDR3 nucleotides read TGTGCCAGCAGCTTCGGGAGGAACTACGAGCAGTACTTC. Amino acid sequence: CASSFGRNYEQYF.